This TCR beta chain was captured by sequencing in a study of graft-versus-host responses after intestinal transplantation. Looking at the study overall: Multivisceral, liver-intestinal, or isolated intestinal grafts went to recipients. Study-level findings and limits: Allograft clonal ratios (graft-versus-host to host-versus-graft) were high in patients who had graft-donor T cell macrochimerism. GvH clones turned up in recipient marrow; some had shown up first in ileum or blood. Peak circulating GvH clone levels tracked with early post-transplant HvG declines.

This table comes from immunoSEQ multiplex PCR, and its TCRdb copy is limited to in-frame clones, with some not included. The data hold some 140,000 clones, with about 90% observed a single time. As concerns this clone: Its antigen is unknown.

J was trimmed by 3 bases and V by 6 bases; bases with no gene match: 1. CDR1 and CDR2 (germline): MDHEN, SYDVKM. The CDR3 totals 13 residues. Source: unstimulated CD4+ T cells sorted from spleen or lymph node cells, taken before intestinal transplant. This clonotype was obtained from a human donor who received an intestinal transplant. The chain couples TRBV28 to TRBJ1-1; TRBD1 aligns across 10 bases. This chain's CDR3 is CASRGTGDTEAFF. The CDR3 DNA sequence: TGTGCCAGCAGGGGGACAGGGGACACTGAAGCTTTCTTT.